This T cell receptor (beta chain) was sequenced in a study of healthy donors' naive CD4 and CD8 T cells. A linear amplification protocol produced the TCR libraries from 500 ng of total RNA. TCRdb called the reads again in MiXCR, with one record for every CDR3 protein. Among roughly 200,000 distinct CDR3 sequences listed, 74% were seen once. This CDR3 is built from 14 residues. Germline lookup yields CDR1 GTSNPN and CDR2 SVGIG (reference sequence). V was pared by 4 bases and J by 3 bases, with 13 bases between. This chain uses TRBV30 with TRBJ2-1; D unclear. Sequencing was performed on naive CD4+ and CD8+ T cells sorted from blood, pooled from several donors. This TCR came from a pool of human donors in good health; the sample pools cells from several healthy donors. The CDR3 DNA reads TGTGCCTGGAACCACGTCTCCCACTACAATGAGCAGTTCTTC. It specifies CAWNHVSHYNEQFF.